This T cell receptor (beta chain) came from a study of blood T cell repertoires in COVID-19. Study background: From T cells, B-cell-depleted T cells, or PBMCs came the material, which was cDNA or gDNA.

TCRdb's table, derived via immunoSEQ multiplex PCR, lists solely in-frame clones and lacks some. The sample consists of about 280,000 clones, 85% of them appearing once. Enrollees, about 18 to 90 years old, lived in approximately 25 US areas. Recovered status in Cohort 3 required two negative PCRs, clearance, or symptom resolution. Germline-derived CDR1 and CDR2 are MNHEY and SMNVEV (reference sequence). V lost 7 bases to trimming and J lost 0 bases; unmatched junction nucleotides: 16. The CDR3 runs to 19 residues. What was sequenced was PBMCs or T cells enriched from blood (not recorded which). This receptor was taken from a woman aged 45-60 years who had recovered from COVID-19. The J gene is TRBJ2-1, the V gene TRBV27; 9 bases map to TRBD1. The CDR3 DNA reads as TGTGCCAGCATTTCCAAGGACAGGGGTAGATGGAGCTCCTACAATGAGCAGTTCTTC. It is translated as CASISKDRGRWSSYNEQFF.